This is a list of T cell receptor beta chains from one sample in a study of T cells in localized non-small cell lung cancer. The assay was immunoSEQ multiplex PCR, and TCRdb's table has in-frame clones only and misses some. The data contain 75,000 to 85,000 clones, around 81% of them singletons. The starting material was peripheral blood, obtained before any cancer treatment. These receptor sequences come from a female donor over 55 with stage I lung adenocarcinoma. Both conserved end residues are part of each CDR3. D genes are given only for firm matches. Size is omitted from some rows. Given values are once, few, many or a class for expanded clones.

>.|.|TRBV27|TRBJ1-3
CASSETRPGNTIYF
TGTGCCAGCTCCGAGACCCGTCCAGGAAACACCATATATTTT
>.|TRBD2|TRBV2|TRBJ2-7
CASSSRLAATYEQYF
TGTGCCAGCAGTTCCCGACTAGCCGCAACCTACGAGCAGTACTTC
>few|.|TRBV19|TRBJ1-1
CASSTPGMNTEAFF
TGTGCCAGTAGTACTCCAGGGATGAACACTGAAGCTTTCTTT
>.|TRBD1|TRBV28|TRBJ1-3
CASSVGTGLHTIYF
TGTGCCAGCAGTGTAGGGACAGGGTTGCACACCATATATTTT
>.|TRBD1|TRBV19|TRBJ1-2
CASSIPRQGVNYGYTF
TGTGCCAGTAGTATTCCCCGCCAGGGGGTTAACTATGGCTACACCTTC
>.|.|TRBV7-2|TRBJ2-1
CASSLATGSYNEQFF
TGTGCCAGCAGCTTAGCCACTGGCTCCTACAATGAGCAGTTCTTC
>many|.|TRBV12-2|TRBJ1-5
CASRLAGACDQPQHF
TGTGCAAGTCGCTTAGCGGGGGCCTGTGATCAGCCCCAGCATTTT
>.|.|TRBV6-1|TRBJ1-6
CAISQAPGNSPLHF
TGTGCCATCTCACAGGCCCCCGGGAATTCACCCCTCCACTTT
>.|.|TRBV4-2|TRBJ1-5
CASSQDRQGSINQPQHF
TGTGCCAGCAGCCAAGATCGGCAGGGCTCTATCAATCAGCCCCAGCATTTT
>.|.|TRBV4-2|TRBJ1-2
CASSQEYREVGYGYTF
TGTGCCAGCAGCCAAGAGTACAGGGAGGTGGGCTATGGCTACACCTTC
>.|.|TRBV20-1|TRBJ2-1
CSAIPYNEQFF
TGCAGTGCTATCCCCTACAATGAGCAGTTCTTC
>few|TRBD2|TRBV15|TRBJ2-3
CATSRASGSDTQYF
TGTGCCACCAGCAGAGCTAGCGGGTCAGATACGCAGTATTTT
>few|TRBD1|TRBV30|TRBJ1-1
CAWRKAGGSGEAFF
TGTGCCTGGAGGAAGGCAGGGGGTAGTGGTGAAGCTTTCTTT
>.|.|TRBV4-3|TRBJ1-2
CASSQVRGADYGYIF
TGCGCCAGCAGCCAAGTCAGGGGAGCTGACTATGGCTACATCTTC
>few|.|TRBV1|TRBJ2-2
CTSSPSVGELFF
TGCACCAGCAGCCCCTCTGTCGGGGAGCTGTTTTTT
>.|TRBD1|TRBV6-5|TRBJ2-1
CASRNPGQGLEEFF
TGTGCCAGCAGGAATCCGGGACAGGGTCTCGAGGAGTTCTTC
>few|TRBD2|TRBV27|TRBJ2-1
CASSLLTSGRPNEQFF
TGTGCCAGCAGTCTCCTGACTAGCGGGAGACCCAATGAGCAGTTCTTC
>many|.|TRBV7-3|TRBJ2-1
CASSLDTVLWVF
TGTGCCAGCAGCTTAGATACGGTCCTGTGGGTCTTC